The T cell receptor (beta chain) described here comes from a study of T cells after yellow fever vaccination. The V end was cut by 5 bases, the J end by 2 bases, with 15 bases between. The CDR3 is 15 amino acids. Germline assignment: CDR1 SEHNR and CDR2 FQNEAQ (reference sequence). 5'RACE template switching generated TCR cDNA, adding a universal primer site and UMIs. TCRdb re-called the 5' RACE reads through MiXCR, storing one row per CDR3 protein. The sample has some 500,000 distinct CDR3 sequences, approximately 13% seen once. Study-wide results and limits: Shared CD4/CD8 clonotypes were a small share, likely from convergent recombination. Contaminating bulk clonotypes could be abundant in FACS-sorted repertoires.

The table lists this clonotype with a few counts. Antigen: not known. The rearrangement uses TRBV7-9 and TRBJ2-5; D might be TRBD2 (6 bases). The sequence was obtained from a man younger than 40 who received the YFV17D yellow fever vaccine. This specimen consisted of PBMCs, obtained on the day of the yellow fever booster vaccination. CDR3 amino acids: CASSPTLRGQETQYF. Here the CDR3 DNA reads TGTGCCAGCAGCCCTACCCTGCGGGGACAAGAGACCCAGTACTTC.